This TCR beta chain was captured in a study of blood T cell repertoires in COVID-19. Study-level background: Sources were T cells, B-cell-depleted T cells, or PBMCs; the material itself was cDNA or gDNA.

In its sample, this clone was seen a few times. In the original processing: How many nucleated cells were present was estimated from reference gene primer amplification. The table came from immunoSEQ multiplex PCR; TCRdb's copy has only in-frame clones and leaves some out. V and J calls and clone size come straight from that table; D and trimming were deduced from the DNA. The sample contains about 250,000 clones, 70% to 90% of which appear only once. Germline assignment: CDR1 SNHLY and CDR2 FYNNEI. Trimming removed 6 bases from V and 3 bases from J; junction bases left unmatched: 7. There are 17 residues in the CDR3. Those enrolled, adults aged 18 to 89 years, came from around 24 US areas.

The sample taken for sequencing was PBMCs or T cells enriched from blood (not recorded which). V usage is TRBV2 and J usage is TRBJ2-6; 11 bases are a match to TRBD1. The source of this sequence is a man aged 18 to 30 who had recovered from COVID-19. CDR3 residues: CASRAGQGAVGANVLTF. CDR3 DNA: TGTGCCAGCAGGGCCGGACAGGGGGCGGTTGGGGCCAACGTCCTGACTTTC.